This is a list of T cell receptor beta chains from one sample in a study of Ad26.COV2.S vaccination and SARS-CoV-2 variants. Generated by immunoSEQ multiplex PCR, the TCRdb table keeps only in-frame clones and is missing some. Of about 350,000 clones listed, approximately 90% are singletons. Sequencing was performed on peripheral blood, taken in a trial of Ad26.COV2.S vaccine versus placebo. The receptor source for this set is a person between 18 and 59 years old who received the Ad26.COV2.S COVID-19 vaccine or a placebo. Each CDR3 is given with its conserved first and last residue. The D gene is left open where the match is weak. Where a row states a size, it is once, few, many or the class of an expanded clone; other rows omit it.

V: TRBV7-9
J: TRBJ2-2
size: few
D: TRBD1
CDR3: CASSFSLQGARNTGELFF
DNA: TGTGCCAGCAGCTTTTCTCTACAGGGGGCGCGGAACACCGGGGAGCTGTTTTTT

V: TRBV10-3
J: TRBJ1-1
size: -
D: TRBD1
CDR3: CAISGRDRMNTEAFF
DNA: TGTGCCATCAGTGGGAGGGACAGGATGAACACTGAAGCTTTCTTT

V: TRBV11-3
J: TRBJ2-6
size: -
D: TRBD1
CDR3: CASSPGTGSSGANVLTF
DNA: TGTGCCAGCAGCCCCGGGACAGGTAGCTCTGGGGCCAACGTCCTGACTTTC

V: TRBV4-3
J: TRBJ2-7
size: -
D: -
CDR3: CASSQVGNPGEQYF
DNA: TGCGCCAGCAGCCAAGTAGGCAACCCGGGGGAGCAGTACTTC

V: TRBV4-3
J: TRBJ2-1
size: few
D: TRBD1
CDR3: CASSQLGQGIFNEQFF
DNA: TGCGCCAGCAGCCAATTAGGACAGGGAATTTTCAATGAGCAGTTCTTC

V: TRBV11-2
J: TRBJ1-2
size: -
D: -
CDR3: CASSSPDVLYGYTF
DNA: TGTGCCAGCAGCTCTCCAGACGTGCTCTATGGCTACACCTTC

V: TRBV28
J: TRBJ1-3
size: -
D: -
CDR3: CASSLGIGGRGNTIYF
DNA: TGTGCCAGCAGTTTAGGAATTGGGGGGAGAGGAAACACCATATATTTT

V: TRBV7-9
J: TRBJ1-6
size: -
D: TRBD1
CDR3: CASSHGTGVKSGHSPLHF
DNA: TGTGCCAGCAGCCATGGGACAGGGGTGAAGTCAGGTCATTCACCCCTCCACTTT

V: TRBV11-2
J: TRBJ2-7
size: once
D: TRBD1
CDR3: CASSSLRGPSYEQYF
DNA: TGTGCCAGCAGCAGCCTCAGGGGGCCCTCCTACGAGCAGTACTTC

V: TRBV9
J: TRBJ1-1
size: -
D: -
CDR3: CASSALTGVIEAFF
DNA: TGTGCCAGCAGCGCGTTGACAGGAGTCATTGAAGCTTTCTTT

V: TRBV5-4
J: TRBJ2-1
size: -
D: TRBD2
CDR3: CASSLGLAGGPPYNEQFF
DNA: TGTGCCAGCAGCTTGGGACTAGCGGGAGGGCCTCCTTACAATGAGCAGTTCTTC

V: TRBV12-3/TRBV12-4
J: TRBJ1-1
size: -
D: TRBD1
CDR3: CASSLRDRGLAFF
DNA: TGTGCCAGCAGTTTAAGGGACAGGGGTTTAGCTTTCTTT

V: TRBV5-6
J: TRBJ1-6
size: -
D: -
CDR3: CASSLEGTIYNSPLHF
DNA: TGTGCCAGCAGCTTGGAGGGGACGATTTATAATTCACCCCTCCACTTT

V: TRBV19
J: TRBJ1-3
size: -
D: -
CDR3: CASSTGHGNTIYF
DNA: TGTGCCAGTAGTACGGGACACGGAAACACCATATATTTT

V: TRBV27
J: TRBJ2-2
size: once
D: -
CDR3: CASTREGNTGELFF
DNA: TGTGCCAGCACCCGAGAAGGGAACACCGGGGAGCTGTTTTTT

V: TRBV7-2
J: TRBJ1-6
size: once
D: -
CDR3: CASSPTRGETYNSPLHF
DNA: TGTGCCAGCAGCCCGACCCGGGGCGAAACCTATAATTCACCCCTCCACTTT

V: TRBV10-3
J: TRBJ2-3
size: -
D: TRBD2
CDR3: CAISSGSSDTQYF
DNA: TGTGCCATCTCCAGCGGGAGTTCGGATACGCAGTATTTT

V: TRBV30
J: TRBJ1-2
size: -
D: -
CDR3: CAWSLQSGGYTF
DNA: TGTGCCTGGAGTCTACAGTCGGGGGGCTACACCTTC

V: TRBV5-8
J: TRBJ2-1
size: -
D: -
CDR3: CASSLGAGQSSYNEQFF
DNA: TGTGCCAGCAGCTTGGGGGCCGGACAGAGCTCCTACAATGAGCAGTTCTTC

V: TRBV6-2/TRBV6-3
J: TRBJ2-1
size: -
D: TRBD1
CDR3: CASSKIRGLSNEQFF
DNA: TGTGCCAGCAGCAAAATCAGGGGGCTCAGCAATGAGCAGTTCTTC

V: TRBV28
J: TRBJ1-3
size: -
D: -
CDR3: CASSLQSSGNTIYF
DNA: TGTGCCAGCAGCCTACAGAGCTCTGGAAACACCATATATTTT

V: TRBV11-1
J: TRBJ2-7
size: -
D: -
CDR3: CASSLLYEQYF
DNA: TGTGCCAGCAGCTTACTATACGAGCAGTACTTC

V: TRBV5-1
J: TRBJ2-7
size: -
D: -
CDR3: CASSLAGESYEQYF
DNA: TGCGCCAGCAGCTTGGCCGGCGAATCCTACGAGCAGTACTTC

V: TRBV30
J: TRBJ1-1
size: -
D: -
CDR3: CAWTQAGGNTEAFF
DNA: TGTGCCTGGACGCAGGCGGGGGGGAACACTGAAGCTTTCTTT

V: TRBV3-1/TRBV3-2
J: TRBJ1-1
size: -
D: -
CDR3: CASSQVLGNTEAFF
DNA: TGTGCCAGCAGCCAAGTCTTAGGGAACACTGAAGCTTTCTTT

V: TRBV28
J: TRBJ2-7
size: -
D: TRBD1
CDR3: CASTLDGQGYEQYF
DNA: TGTGCCAGCACCCTCGACGGACAGGGGTACGAGCAGTACTTC

V: TRBV28
J: TRBJ1-1
size: -
D: -
CDR3: CASNKGRNTEAFF
DNA: TGTGCCAGCAATAAAGGACGGAACACTGAAGCTTTCTTT

V: TRBV18
J: TRBJ1-5
size: -
D: TRBD1
CDR3: CASSPIGGGDQPQHF
DNA: TGTGCCAGCTCACCTATAGGGGGCGGGGATCAGCCCCAGCATTTT

V: TRBV2
J: TRBJ1-6
size: -
D: -
CDR3: CASTLDGRNSPLHF
DNA: TGTGCCAGCACCCTCGACGGGAGAAATTCACCCCTCCACTTT

V: TRBV19
J: TRBJ1-1
size: -
D: -
CDR3: CASSRVQRAFF
DNA: TGTGCCAGTAGTAGGGTCCAACGGGCTTTCTTT

V: TRBV11-3
J: TRBJ2-7
size: -
D: -
CDR3: CASSHRVVGDSYEQYF
DNA: TGTGCCAGCAGCCACCGGGTTGTGGGGGATTCCTACGAGCAGTACTTC

V: TRBV6-5
J: TRBJ2-5
size: -
D: -
CDR3: CASSPTVEETQYF
DNA: TGTGCCAGCAGTCCGACAGTAGAAGAGACCCAGTACTTC

V: TRBV3-1/TRBV3-2
J: TRBJ1-2
size: -
D: TRBD1
CDR3: CASSQDFGQGWGPYGYTF
DNA: TGTGCCAGCAGCCAAGATTTCGGACAGGGGTGGGGCCCCTATGGCTACACCTTC

V: TRBV7-6
J: TRBJ2-1
size: few
D: -
CDR3: CASSPYVSYNEQFF
DNA: TGTGCCAGCAGCCCTTACGTGTCCTACAATGAGCAGTTCTTC

V: TRBV12-3/TRBV12-4
J: TRBJ1-5
size: -
D: -
CDR3: CASSGGPNQPQHF
DNA: TGTGCCAGCAGCGGAGGGCCCAATCAGCCCCAGCATTTT

V: TRBV6-2/TRBV6-3
J: TRBJ1-5
size: -
D: TRBD1
CDR3: CASSRDRSNQPQHF
DNA: TGTGCCAGCAGCCGGGACAGAAGCAATCAGCCCCAGCATTTT

V: TRBV11-2
J: TRBJ2-5
size: medium-sized
D: -
CDR3: CASSLWRQETQYF
DNA: TGTGCCAGCAGCTTATGGCGCCAAGAGACCCAGTACTTC

V: TRBV19
J: TRBJ2-5
size: -
D: -
CDR3: CASSGSYETQYF
DNA: TGTGCCAGTTCAGGCAGTTACGAGACCCAGTACTTC

V: TRBV3-1/TRBV3-2
J: TRBJ2-3
size: -
D: -
CDR3: CASSQGTARSDTQYF
DNA: TGTGCCAGCAGCCAAGGTACAGCGAGGTCAGATACGCAGTATTTT

V: TRBV6-5
J: TRBJ2-2
size: -
D: -
CDR3: CASSIRLGELFF
DNA: TGTGCCAGCAGTATAAGATTGGGGGAGCTGTTTTTT

V: TRBV4-3
J: TRBJ1-2
size: -
D: -
CDR3: CASSQGKGGTYGYTF
DNA: TGCGCCAGCAGCCAAGGGAAGGGGGGAACCTATGGCTACACCTTC

V: TRBV5-5
J: TRBJ1-1
size: -
D: TRBD1
CDR3: CASSLRYRTGDSEAFF
DNA: TGTGCCAGCAGCTTGAGGTATAGGACAGGGGACTCAGAAGCTTTCTTT

V: TRBV29-1
J: TRBJ2-7
size: once
D: -
CDR3: CSVGAGSSYEQYF
DNA: TGCAGCGTTGGGGCAGGGAGCTCCTACGAGCAGTACTTC

V: TRBV7-2
J: TRBJ2-1
size: -
D: -
CDR3: CASSLDSNFYNEQFF
DNA: TGTGCCAGCAGCTTAGACTCGAACTTTTACAATGAGCAGTTCTTC

V: TRBV28
J: TRBJ1-6
size: -
D: TRBD1
CDR3: CASSSSGTGRSPLHF
DNA: TGTGCCAGCAGTTCCTCCGGGACAGGGCGGTCACCCCTCCACTTT

V: TRBV28
J: TRBJ1-1
size: -
D: -
CDR3: CASSLWTYMNTEAFF
DNA: TGTGCCAGCAGTTTGTGGACTTACATGAACACTGAAGCTTTCTTT

V: TRBV19
J: TRBJ1-3
size: -
D: -
CDR3: CASSMQVSGNTIYF
DNA: TGTGCCAGTAGTATGCAGGTCTCTGGAAACACCATATATTTT

V: TRBV19
J: TRBJ1-1
size: -
D: TRBD1
CDR3: CARGTGLNTEAFF
DNA: TGTGCCAGAGGGACAGGGTTGAACACTGAAGCTTTCTTT

V: TRBV6-4
J: TRBJ2-7
size: -
D: -
CDR3: CASLYRPLALIYYEQYF
DNA: TGTGCCAGCCTCTACCGGCCACTAGCCCTAATATACTACGAGCAGTACTTC

V: TRBV29-1
J: TRBJ2-4
size: once
D: -
CDR3: CSVEDQVGQIQYF
DNA: TGCAGCGTTGAAGATCAGGTCGGGCAGATTCAGTACTTC

V: TRBV3-1/TRBV3-2
J: TRBJ2-4
size: -
D: TRBD1
CDR3: CASSPFDRGSNIQYF
DNA: TGTGCCAGCAGCCCCTTTGACAGGGGCTCGAACATTCAGTACTTC

V: TRBV3-1/TRBV3-2
J: TRBJ1-1
size: -
D: -
CDR3: CASSQDRGAFF
DNA: TGTGCCAGCAGCCAAGACAGGGGAGCTTTCTTT

V: TRBV19
J: TRBJ2-7
size: -
D: -
CDR3: CASSIREAYEQYF
DNA: TGTGCCAGTAGTATCCGGGAAGCCTACGAGCAGTACTTC

V: TRBV6-5
J: TRBJ1-3
size: -
D: -
CDR3: CASSGQSGNTIYF
DNA: TGTGCCAGCAGCGGACAGTCTGGAAACACCATATATTTT